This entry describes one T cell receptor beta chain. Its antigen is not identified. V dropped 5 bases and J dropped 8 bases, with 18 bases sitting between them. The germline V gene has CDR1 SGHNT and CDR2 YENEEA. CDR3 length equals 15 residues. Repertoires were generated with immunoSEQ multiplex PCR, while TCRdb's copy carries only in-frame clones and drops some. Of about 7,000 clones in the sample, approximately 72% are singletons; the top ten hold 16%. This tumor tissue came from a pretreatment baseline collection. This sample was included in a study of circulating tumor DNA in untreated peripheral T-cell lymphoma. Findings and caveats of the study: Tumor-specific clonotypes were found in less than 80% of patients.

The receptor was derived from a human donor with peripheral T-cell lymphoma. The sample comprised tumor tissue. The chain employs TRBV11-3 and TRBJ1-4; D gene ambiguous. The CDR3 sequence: CASSPQWGGGEKLFF. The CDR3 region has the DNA TGTGCCAGCAGCCCCCAGTGGGGAGGAGGAGAAAAACTGTTTTTT.